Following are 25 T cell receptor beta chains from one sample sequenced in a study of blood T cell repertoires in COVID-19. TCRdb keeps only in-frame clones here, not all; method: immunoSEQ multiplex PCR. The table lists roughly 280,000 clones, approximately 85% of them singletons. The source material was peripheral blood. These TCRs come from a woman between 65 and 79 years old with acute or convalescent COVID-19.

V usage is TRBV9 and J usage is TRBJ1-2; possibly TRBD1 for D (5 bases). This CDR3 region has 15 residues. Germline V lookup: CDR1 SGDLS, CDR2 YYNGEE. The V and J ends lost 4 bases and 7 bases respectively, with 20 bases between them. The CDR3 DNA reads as TGTGCCAGCAGCCAACCCGGAAGGGTCACAGGTGGCTACACCTTC. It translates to CASSQPGRVTGGYTF.

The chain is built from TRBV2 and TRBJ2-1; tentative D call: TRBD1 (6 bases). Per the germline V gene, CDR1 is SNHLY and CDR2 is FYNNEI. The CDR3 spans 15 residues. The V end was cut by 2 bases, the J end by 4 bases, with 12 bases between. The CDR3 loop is CASSEQGKRYNEQFF. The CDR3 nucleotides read TGTGCCAGCAGTGAACAGGGGAAGAGATACAATGAGCAGTTCTTC.

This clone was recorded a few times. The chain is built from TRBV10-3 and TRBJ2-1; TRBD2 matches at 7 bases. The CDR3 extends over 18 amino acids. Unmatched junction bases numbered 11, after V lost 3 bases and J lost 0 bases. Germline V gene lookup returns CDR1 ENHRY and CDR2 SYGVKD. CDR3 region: CAISDQLLAASSYNEQFF. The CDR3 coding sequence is TGTGCCATCAGTGACCAACTTCTAGCGGCTAGCTCCTACAATGAGCAGTTCTTC.

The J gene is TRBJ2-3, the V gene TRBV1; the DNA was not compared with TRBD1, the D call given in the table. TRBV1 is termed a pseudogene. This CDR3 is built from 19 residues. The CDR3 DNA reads TGCACCAGCAGCCAACTACCACAGGGGCCCGGGGCGCTGGGAGATACGCAGTATTTT. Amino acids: CTSSQLPQGPGALGDTQYF.

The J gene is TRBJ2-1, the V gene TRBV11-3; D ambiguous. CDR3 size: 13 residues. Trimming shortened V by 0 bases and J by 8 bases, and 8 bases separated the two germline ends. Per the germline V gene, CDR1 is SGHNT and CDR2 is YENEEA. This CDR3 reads CASSLEGWDEQFF. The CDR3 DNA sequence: TGTGCCAGCAGCTTAGAGGGCTGGGATGAGCAGTTCTTC.

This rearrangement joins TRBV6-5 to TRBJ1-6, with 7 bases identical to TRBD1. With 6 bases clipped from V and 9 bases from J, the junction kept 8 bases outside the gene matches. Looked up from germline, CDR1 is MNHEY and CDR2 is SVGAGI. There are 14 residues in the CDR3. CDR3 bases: TGTGCCAGCAGACCGGGACAGTTAGGTTCACCCCTCCACTTT. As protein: CASRPGQLGSPLHF.

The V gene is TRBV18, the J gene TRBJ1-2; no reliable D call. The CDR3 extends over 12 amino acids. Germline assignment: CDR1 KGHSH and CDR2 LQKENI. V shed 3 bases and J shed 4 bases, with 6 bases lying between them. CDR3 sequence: CASSPRSYGYTF. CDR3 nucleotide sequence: TGTGCCAGCTCACCTCGGAGCTATGGCTACACCTTC.

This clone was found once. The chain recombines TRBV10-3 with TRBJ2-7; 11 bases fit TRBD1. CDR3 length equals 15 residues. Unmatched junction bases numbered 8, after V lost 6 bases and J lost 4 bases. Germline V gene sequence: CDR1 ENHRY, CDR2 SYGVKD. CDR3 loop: CAIRGGDRGSYEQYF. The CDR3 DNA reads TGTGCCATCAGGGGAGGGGACAGGGGGTCATACGAGCAGTACTTC.

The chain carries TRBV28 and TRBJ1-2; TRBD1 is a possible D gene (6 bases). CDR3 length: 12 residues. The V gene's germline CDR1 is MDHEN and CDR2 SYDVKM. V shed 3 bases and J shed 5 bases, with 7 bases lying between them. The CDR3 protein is CASSFGQYGYTF. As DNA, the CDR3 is TGTGCCAGCAGTTTCGGACAGTATGGCTACACCTTC.

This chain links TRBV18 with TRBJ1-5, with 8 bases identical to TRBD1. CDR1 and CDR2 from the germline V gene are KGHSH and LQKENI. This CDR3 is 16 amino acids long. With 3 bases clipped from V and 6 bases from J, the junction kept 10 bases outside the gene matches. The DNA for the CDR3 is TGTGCCAGCTCACCTACCGGGACAGGAGGGGGTCAGCCCCAGCATTTT. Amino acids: CASSPTGTGGGQPQHF.

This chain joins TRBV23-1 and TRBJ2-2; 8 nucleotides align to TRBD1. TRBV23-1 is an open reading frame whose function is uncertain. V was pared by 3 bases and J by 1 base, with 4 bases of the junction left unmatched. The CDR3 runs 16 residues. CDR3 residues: CASSQLDRGNTGELFF. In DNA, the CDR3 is TGCGCCAGCAGTCAGCTCGACAGGGGGAACACCGGGGAGCTGTTTTTT.

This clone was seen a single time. The CDR3 nucleotides are TGTGCCAGTAGACCCACCGGGACAGTTAACTATGGCTACACCTTC. This translates into CASRPTGTVNYGYTF. The chain links TRBV19 to TRBJ1-2, with 7 bases identical to TRBD1. The CDR3 is 15 residues long. J was trimmed by 1 base and V by 6 bases; bases with no gene match: 8. CDR1 is LNHDA and CDR2 is SQIVND in the germline V gene (reference sequence). Full variable domain (missing parts from reference TRBV19 and TRBJ1-2): DGGITQSPKYLFRKEGQNVTLSCEQNLNHDAMYWYRQDPGQGLRLIYYSQIVNDFQKGDIAEGYSVSREKKESFPLTVTSAQKNPTAFYLCASRPTGTVNYGYTFGSGTRLTVV.

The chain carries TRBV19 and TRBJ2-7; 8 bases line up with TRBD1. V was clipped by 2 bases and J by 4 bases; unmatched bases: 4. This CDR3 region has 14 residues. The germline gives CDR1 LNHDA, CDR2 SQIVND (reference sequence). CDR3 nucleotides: TGTGCCAGTAGTATACAGGGGGCAATTTACGAGCAGTACTTC. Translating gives CASSIQGAIYEQYF.

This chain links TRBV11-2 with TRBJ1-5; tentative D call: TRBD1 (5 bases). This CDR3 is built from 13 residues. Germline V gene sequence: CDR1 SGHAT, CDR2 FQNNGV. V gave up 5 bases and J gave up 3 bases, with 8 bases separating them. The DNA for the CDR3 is TGTGCCAGCAGCCGACAGTACAATCAGCCCCAGCATTTT. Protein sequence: CASSRQYNQPQHF.

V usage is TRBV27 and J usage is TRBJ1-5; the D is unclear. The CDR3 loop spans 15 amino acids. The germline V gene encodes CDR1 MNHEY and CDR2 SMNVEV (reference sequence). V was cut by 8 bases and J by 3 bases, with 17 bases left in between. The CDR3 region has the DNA TGTGCCAGCTCCCGGTCTCCCCAGGCCAATCAGCCCCAGCATTTT. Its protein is CASSRSPQANQPQHF.

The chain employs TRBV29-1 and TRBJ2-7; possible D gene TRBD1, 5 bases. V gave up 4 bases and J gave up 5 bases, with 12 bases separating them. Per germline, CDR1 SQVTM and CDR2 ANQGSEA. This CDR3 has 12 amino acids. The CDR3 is CSVVQGSHEQYF. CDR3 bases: TGCAGCGTTGTTCAGGGTTCCCACGAGCAGTACTTC.

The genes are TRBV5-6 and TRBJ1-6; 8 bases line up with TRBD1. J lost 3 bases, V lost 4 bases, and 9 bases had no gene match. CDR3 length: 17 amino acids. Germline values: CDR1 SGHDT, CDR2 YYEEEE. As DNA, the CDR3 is TGTGCCAGCAGCCCACCTGGGACAGGCCGCTATAATTCACCCCTCCACTTT. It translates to CASSPPGTGRYNSPLHF.

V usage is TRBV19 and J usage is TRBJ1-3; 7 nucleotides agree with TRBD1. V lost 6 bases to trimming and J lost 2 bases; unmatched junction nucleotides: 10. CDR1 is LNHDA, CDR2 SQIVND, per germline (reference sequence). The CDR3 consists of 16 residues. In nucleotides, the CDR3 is TGTGCCAGTAGCCGCTCGGAGGGGGCCCCTGGAAACACCATATATTTT. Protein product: CASSRSEGAPGNTIYF.

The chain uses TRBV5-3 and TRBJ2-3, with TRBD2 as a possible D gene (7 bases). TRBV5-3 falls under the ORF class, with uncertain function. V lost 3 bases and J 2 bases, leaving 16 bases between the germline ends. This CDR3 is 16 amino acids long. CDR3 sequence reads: CARSSPLRGATDTQYF. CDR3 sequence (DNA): TGTGCCAGAAGCTCCCCCCTACGGGGGGCCACAGATACGCAGTATTTT.

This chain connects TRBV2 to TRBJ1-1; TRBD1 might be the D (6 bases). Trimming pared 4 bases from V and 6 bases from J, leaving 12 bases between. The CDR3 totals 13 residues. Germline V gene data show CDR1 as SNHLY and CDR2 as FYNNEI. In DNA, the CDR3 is TGTGCCAGCAGTGCGGACAGATTCGCTGAAGCTTTCTTT. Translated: CASSADRFAEAFF. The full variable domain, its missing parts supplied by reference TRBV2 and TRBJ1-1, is EPEVTQTPSHQVTQMGQEVILRCVPISNHLYFYWYRQILGQKVEFLVSFYNNEISEKSEIFDDQFSVERPDGSNFTLKIRSTKLEDSAMYFCASSADRFAEAFFGQGTRLTVV.

DNA for the CDR3: TGTGCCAGCACCCTGCGGCAGGGTAGGACTGAAGCTTTCTTT. Translating gives CASTLRQGRTEAFF. The rearrangement uses TRBV6-5 and TRBJ1-1; the D gene is possibly TRBD1 (5 bases). The CDR3 is 14 amino acids. Germline CDR1 reads MNHEY; CDR2 reads SVGAGI. Trimming pared 7 bases from V and 5 bases from J, leaving 17 bases between.

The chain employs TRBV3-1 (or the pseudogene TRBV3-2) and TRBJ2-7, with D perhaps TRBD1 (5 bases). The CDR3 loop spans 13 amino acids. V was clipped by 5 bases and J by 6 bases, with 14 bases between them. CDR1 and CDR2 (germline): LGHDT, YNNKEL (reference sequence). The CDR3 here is CASSSIRESEQYF. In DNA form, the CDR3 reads TGTGCCAGCAGCTCGATCAGGGAAAGCGAGCAGTACTTC.

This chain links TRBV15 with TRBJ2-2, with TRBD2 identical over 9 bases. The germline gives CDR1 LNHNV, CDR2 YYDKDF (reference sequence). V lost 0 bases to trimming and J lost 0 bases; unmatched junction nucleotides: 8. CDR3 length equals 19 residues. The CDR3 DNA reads TGTGCCACCAGCAGAGATCCTTTCCTAGCGGGGACGAACACCGGGGAGCTGTTTTTT. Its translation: CATSRDPFLAGTNTGELFF.

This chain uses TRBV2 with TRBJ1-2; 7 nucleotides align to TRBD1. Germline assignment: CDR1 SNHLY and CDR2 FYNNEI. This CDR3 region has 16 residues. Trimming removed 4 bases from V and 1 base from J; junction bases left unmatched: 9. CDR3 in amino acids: CASSGDSLSDNYGYTF. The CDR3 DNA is TGTGCCAGCAGTGGGGACAGCCTTTCGGATAACTATGGCTACACCTTC.

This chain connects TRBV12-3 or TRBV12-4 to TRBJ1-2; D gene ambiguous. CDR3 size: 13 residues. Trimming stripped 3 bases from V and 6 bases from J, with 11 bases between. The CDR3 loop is CASSLLSRDGYTF. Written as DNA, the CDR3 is TGTGCCAGCAGTTTGCTCTCCCGGGATGGCTACACCTTC.